This passage covers 25 T cell receptor beta chains from one sample sequenced in a study of PD-L1 blockade in urothelial cancer. Clones were read by immunoSEQ multiplex PCR, and TCRdb kept only the in-frame ones, dropping some. The data contain 44,000 or so clones, about nine tenths of them seen just once; the ten biggest clones take up approximately 4.1%. The specimen was PBMCs, collected around atezolizumab (anti-PD-L1) treatment. Source of these receptors: a man older than 75 with urothelial cancer.

Only a few counts were recorded for this clone. The genes are TRBV15 and TRBJ1-2; D remains unclear. The CDR3 has 14 residues. Germline loops: CDR1 LNHNV, CDR2 YYDKDF (reference sequence). Trimming took off 0 bases at V and 7 bases at J, with 12 bases between the two ends. The CDR3 DNA is TGTGCCACCAGCAGAGATGTTACATTACCTGGCTACACCTTC. Translating gives CATSRDVTLPGYTF.

The chain uses TRBV15 and TRBJ1-3, with D possibly TRBD1 on 6 matching bases. V was cut by 0 bases and J by 4 bases, with 10 bases left in between. Germline-derived CDR1 and CDR2 are LNHNV and YYDKDF (reference sequence). The CDR3 sequence is 15 residues long. The CDR3 loop is CATSREGARGNTIYF. The DNA for the CDR3 is TGTGCCACCAGCAGAGAGGGGGCTCGAGGAAACACCATATATTTT.

The rearrangement joins TRBV11-2 to TRBJ1-1; D gene ambiguous. This CDR3 region has 15 residues. V was pared by 4 bases and J by 0 bases, with 12 bases between. From germline, CDR1 is SGHAT and CDR2 FQNNGV. DNA of the CDR3: TGTGCCAGCAGCTCAAGTGCGGGAGTGAACACTGAAGCTTTCTTT. Translation gives CASSSSAGVNTEAFF.

This clone came up once. The V call is TRBV5-1, the J call TRBJ2-7; 9 nucleotides match TRBD1. Germline CDR1 reads SGHRS; CDR2 reads YFSETQ. This CDR3 region has 16 residues. Trimming removed 0 bases from V and 1 base from J; junction bases left unmatched: 5. CDR3 nucleotides: TGCGCCAGCAGCTTGGCCCTGGACAGGGGTTCCTACGAGCAGTACTTC. Protein product: CASSLALDRGSYEQYF. Using reference TRBV5-1 and TRBJ2-7 for the parts outside the CDR3, the full variable domain is KAGVTQTPRYLIKTRGQQVTLSCSPISGHRSVSWYQQTPGQGLQFLFEYFSETQRNKGNFPGRFSGRQFSNSRSEMNVSTLELGDSALYLCASSLALDRGSYEQYFGPGTRLTVT.

V is TRBV27 and J is TRBJ2-7; 7 bases align to TRBD1. The CDR3 extends over 15 amino acids. V dropped 3 bases and J dropped 2; count of bases not matched to a gene: 7. The germline CDR1 and CDR2 sequences are MNHEY and SMNVEV (reference sequence). As DNA, the CDR3 is TGTGCCAGCAGTTTTCTTTCCGGACAGGCCTACGAGCAGTACTTC. This sequence encodes CASSFLSGQAYEQYF.

The chain has TRBV5-4 and TRBJ2-1, with 10 positions matching TRBD1. V was pared by 5 bases and J by 3 bases, with 5 bases of the junction left unmatched. The CDR3 runs to 15 residues. Germline CDR1 reads SGHNT; CDR2 reads YYREEE (reference sequence). The CDR3 reads CASRNGTGVYNEQFF. CDR3 DNA sequence: TGTGCCAGCAGAAACGGGACAGGGGTCTACAATGAGCAGTTCTTC.

This clone turned up a few times. The chain employs TRBV5-6 and TRBJ2-7; 8 positions match TRBD2. The V segment lost 0 bases and the J segment 10 bases; nucleotides outside the gene matches: 12. Germline lookup yields CDR1 SGHDT and CDR2 YYEEEE. This CDR3 has 15 residues. The CDR3 region has the DNA TGTGCCAGCAGCTTGGCCCACCAAGGGCGGGAGGTACAGTACTTC. This codes for CASSLAHQGREVQYF.

The count of this clone is one. The V gene is TRBV6-1, the J gene TRBJ1-1, with TRBD1 identical over 10 bases. The CDR3 sequence is 17 residues long. V lost 0 bases, J lost 1 base, and 5 bases stayed unmatched. Germline loops: CDR1 MNHNS, CDR2 SASEGT. CDR3 protein: CASSEATGGIRNTEAFF. The CDR3 DNA sequence: TGTGCCAGCAGTGAAGCGACAGGGGGCATACGGAACACTGAAGCTTTCTTT.

This sequence joins TRBV5-1 and TRBJ2-7, with 10 bases fitting TRBD1. The junction had 11 bases not matched to a gene; V was cut back by 4 bases and J by 1 base. Germline-derived CDR1 and CDR2 are SGHRS and YFSETQ. The CDR3 sequence is 17 residues long. CDR3 protein: CASSGGQGSGHSYEQYF. CDR3 bases: TGCGCCAGCAGCGGGGGACAGGGGAGCGGCCATTCCTACGAGCAGTACTTC. Variable domain in full (rest from reference TRBV5-1 and TRBJ2-7): KAGVTQTPRYLIKTRGQQVTLSCSPISGHRSVSWYQQTPGQGLQFLFEYFSETQRNKGNFPGRFSGRQFSNSRSEMNVSTLELGDSALYLCASSGGQGSGHSYEQYFGPGTRLTVT.

V gene TRBV6-4 combines with J gene TRBJ2-2, with TRBD2 matching 9 bases. The CDR3 consists of 15 residues. After removal of 4 bases from V and 5 bases from J, the junction contained 5 bases not matched to a gene. Per the germline V gene, CDR1 is MRHNA and CDR2 is SNTAGT. The CDR3 loop is CASSVAGEMTGELFF. CDR3 in DNA: TGTGCCAGCAGTGTAGCGGGAGAAATGACCGGGGAGCTGTTTTTT.

The V and J genes are TRBV4-1 and TRBJ2-3; 8 bases align to TRBD2. V was pared by 3 bases and J by 2 bases, with 7 bases of the junction left unmatched. The CDR3 is 16 amino acids. CDR1 and CDR2 from the germline V gene are MGHRA and YSYEKL. In DNA, the CDR3 is TGCGCCAGCAGCCACATACTAGCGGAGTTCACAGATACGCAGTATTTT. This translates into CASSHILAEFTDTQYF.

The gene calls are TRBV14 and TRBJ1-1, with D unclear. V lost 4 bases and J lost 1, with 13 bases in between. This CDR3 has 15 residues. The germline CDR1 and CDR2 sequences are SGHDN and FVKESK. CDR3 DNA: TGTGCCAGCAGCCCGCGGAGTCCCAGGAACACTGAAGCTTTCTTT. Translating it yields CASSPRSPRNTEAFF.

The chain carries TRBV5-4 and TRBJ2-2; 7 bases align to TRBD2. The ends lost 4 bases at V and 4 bases at J; junction bases unmatched: 10. Per the germline V gene, CDR1 is SGHNT and CDR2 is YYREEE (reference sequence). This CDR3 is 16 amino acids long. CDR3 loop: CASSAPGTTSTGELFF. In DNA, the CDR3 is TGTGCCAGCAGCGCCCCAGGGACTACTAGCACCGGGGAGCTGTTTTTT.

V gene TRBV19 combines with J gene TRBJ2-7; D possibly corresponds to TRBD1 (6 bases). CDR3 length: 16 residues. The germline V and J ends were trimmed by 6 bases and 1 base, with 19 bases remaining between them. Germline assignment: CDR1 LNHDA and CDR2 SQIVND (reference sequence). CDR3 nucleotides: TGTGCCAGTAGCTCTACCGCGCTTAGGGGGTCCTACGAGCAGTACTTC. Translating gives CASSSTALRGSYEQYF.

This clone has a single count. The gene calls are TRBV30 and TRBJ1-3; TRBD1 agrees at 7 bases. Germline lookup yields CDR1 GTSNPN and CDR2 SVGIG (reference sequence). The CDR3 has 15 residues. Germline trimming cut 0 bases from V and 2 bases from J; bases unmatched to any gene: 4. The DNA of the CDR3 is TGTGCCTGGAGTGTACAGGGGACAGCTGGAAACACCATATATTTT. The encoded protein is CAWSVQGTAGNTIYF.

The gene calls are TRBV25-1 and TRBJ2-1; possibly TRBD2 for D (6 bases). Germline-derived CDR1 and CDR2 are MGHDK and SYGVNS. CDR3 length: 14 amino acids. Between the trimmed V and J ends, which lost 4 bases and 12 bases, there was a span of 19 bases. CDR3 residues: CASSAIGLFAGQFF. Written as DNA, the CDR3 is TGTGCCAGCAGTGCGATTGGACTATTTGCGGGGCAGTTCTTC.

The chain links TRBV6-5 to TRBJ2-7, with D maybe TRBD2 (6 bases). V lost 5 bases and J lost 0, with 11 bases in between. CDR1 is MNHEY, CDR2 SVGAGI, per germline. The CDR3 covers 14 residues. The CDR3: CASSPGTRSYEQYF. The CDR3 DNA reads as TGTGCCAGCAGTCCCGGGACTCGCTCCTACGAGCAGTACTTC.

This chain connects TRBV18 to TRBJ2-7, with D tentatively TRBD2 (6 bases). The CDR3 loop spans 16 amino acids. V lost 4 bases to trimming and J lost 3 bases, with 19 bases between them. Germline V gene lookup returns CDR1 KGHSH and CDR2 LQKENI. Here the CDR3 DNA reads TGTGCCAGCTCACATACCCGTCCGGGACTTTACTACGAGCAGTACTTC. The encoded protein is CASSHTRPGLYYEQYF.

This rearrangement joins TRBV2 to TRBJ1-4; 9 bases fit TRBD1. The V and J ends lost 9 bases and 0 bases, in that order; junction bases with no gene match: 11. There are 17 residues in the CDR3. From germline, CDR1 is SNHLY and CDR2 FYNNEI. CDR3 sequence (DNA): TGTGCCAGTGTGCCGGGACAGGGATTTGCAACTAATGAAAAACTGTTTTTT. Encoded protein: CASVPGQGFATNEKLFF.

The genes are TRBV10-3 and TRBJ1-5, with TRBD1 as a possible D gene (6 bases). Germline V gives CDR1 ENHRY, CDR2 SYGVKD. Trimming shortened V by 11 bases and J by 5 bases, and 13 bases separated the two germline ends. There are 12 residues in the CDR3. Written as DNA, the CDR3 is TGTGCCGCAAGGGGGGGTGATCAGCCCCAGCATTTT. It specifies CAARGGDQPQHF.

J is TRBJ1-1 and V is TRBV6-4, with D uncertain. Germline CDR1 and CDR2: MRHNA and SNTAGT. V lost 2 bases and J lost 5, with 18 bases in between. The CDR3 sequence is 16 residues long. The CDR3 coding sequence is TGTGCCAGCAGTGACAGTTCGCGGGGAAAGGGTACTGAAGCTTTCTTT. Protein sequence: CASSDSSRGKGTEAFF.

This sequence joins TRBV6-1 and TRBJ1-5; perhaps TRBD1 as D (5 bases). The V and J ends lost 5 bases and 0 bases respectively, with 17 bases between them. The length of the CDR3 is 17 residues. Germline lookup yields CDR1 MNHNS and CDR2 SASEGT. The CDR3 DNA reads as TGTGCCAGCAGTCAAGACAGCCCACCTTATAGCAATCAGCCCCAGCATTTT. Its translation is CASSQDSPPYSNQPQHF.

V is TRBV25-1 and J is TRBJ2-7; TRBD1 is a possible D gene (5 bases). This CDR3 spans 16 amino acids. Germline V gene lookup returns CDR1 MGHDK and CDR2 SYGVNS. Trimming removed 1 base from V and 3 bases from J, with 16 bases in between. CDR3: CASSEFGQGGNYEQYF. The CDR3 DNA follows: TGTGCCAGCAGTGAATTTGGGCAGGGCGGTAACTACGAGCAGTACTTC.

The chain joins TRBV25-1 to TRBJ2-5; D uncertain. The germline V and J ends were trimmed by 2 bases and 3 bases, with 7 bases remaining between them. Germline V lookup: CDR1 MGHDK, CDR2 SYGVNS. The CDR3 spans 13 residues. CDR3 bases: TGTGCCAGCAGTGAACCCTATAAAGAGACCCAGTACTTC. Translated, it gives CASSEPYKETQYF.

The chain links TRBV6-1 to TRBJ2-7; D call uncertain. Germline V gene sequence: CDR1 MNHNS, CDR2 SASEGT. With 0 bases removed from V and 3 bases from J, the gap between germline ends came to 6 bases. The CDR3 length is 13 residues. This chain's CDR3 is CASSEALVYEQYF. In DNA, the CDR3 is TGTGCCAGCAGTGAAGCGCTAGTCTACGAGCAGTACTTC.